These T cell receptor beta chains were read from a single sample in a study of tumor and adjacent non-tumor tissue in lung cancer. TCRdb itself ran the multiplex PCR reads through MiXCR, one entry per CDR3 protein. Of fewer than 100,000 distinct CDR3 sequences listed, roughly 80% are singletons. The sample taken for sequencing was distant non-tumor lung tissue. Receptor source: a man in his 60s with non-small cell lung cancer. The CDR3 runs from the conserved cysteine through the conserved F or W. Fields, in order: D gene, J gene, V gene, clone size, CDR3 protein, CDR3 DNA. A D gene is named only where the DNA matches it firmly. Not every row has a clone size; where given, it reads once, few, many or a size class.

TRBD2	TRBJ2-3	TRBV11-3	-	CASGSLRRERGGTDMQYF	TGTGCCAGCGGCTCCCTCCGTAGGGAGCGGGGGGGCACAGATATGCAGTATTTT
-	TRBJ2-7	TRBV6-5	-	CASSYSPSTIEQDF	TGTGCCAGCAGTTACTCTCCCTCGACCATCGAGCAGGACTTC
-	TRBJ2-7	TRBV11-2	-	CASSSNYSGLSYEQYF	TGTGCCAGCAGCTCAAACTATAGCGGACTGAGCTACGAGCAGTACTTC
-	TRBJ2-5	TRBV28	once	CASSRPQETQYF	TGTGCCAGTAGCCGGCCCCAAGAGACCCAGTACTTC
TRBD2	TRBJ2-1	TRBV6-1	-	CASNDAAGGHYEQFF	TGTGCTAGCAATGATGCTGCGGGAGGTCACTATGAGCAGTTCTTC
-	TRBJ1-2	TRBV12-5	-	CARGPTGGRLYYGYTF	TGTGCTAGAGGCCCGACAGGTGGAAGATTATACTATGGCTACACCTTC
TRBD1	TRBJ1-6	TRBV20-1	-	CSAMRDRDGSPLHF	TGCAGTGCTATGCGGGACAGGGATGGGTCACCCCTCCACTTT
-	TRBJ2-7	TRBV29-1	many	CSVELGSPGSASEQYF	TGCAGCGTTGAACTCGGGAGTCCCGGGAGTGCTTCCGAGCAGTACTTC
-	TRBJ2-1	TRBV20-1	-	CSVRTITSEGAVNEQFF	TGCAGTGTTAGGACGATTACTAGCGAGGGGGCCGTAAATGAGCAGTTCTTC
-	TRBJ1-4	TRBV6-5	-	CASSNTTGPNKKLFF	TGTGCCAGCAGTAACACAACCGGGCCAAATAAAAAACTGTTTTTT
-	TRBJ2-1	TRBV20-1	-	CSGVRGGIYNEKFF	TGCAGTGGAGTGCGCGGGGGCATCTACAATGAGAAGTTCTTC
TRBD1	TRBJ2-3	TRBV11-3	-	CPSSFQGADTKYF	TGTCCCAGCAGCTTCCAGGGGGCAGATACGAAGTATTTT
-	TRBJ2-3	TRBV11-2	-	CASSPQGHATDTQNF	TGTGCCAGCAGCCCCCAAGGACATGCGACAGATACGCAGAATTTT
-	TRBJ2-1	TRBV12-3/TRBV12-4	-	CASSFLQGPIGDLEQFF	TGTGCCAGCAGTTTTCTGCAGGGGCCTATAGGTGACCTTGAGCAGTTCTTC
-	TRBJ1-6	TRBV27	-	CASGFGGRSSNSPLHF	TGTGCCAGCGGTTTCGGGGGTCGGAGCAGTAATTCACCCCTCCACTTT
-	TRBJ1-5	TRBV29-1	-	CSVRRGPNQPQDF	TGCAGCGTTAGGAGGGGCCCCAATCAGCCCCAGGATTTT
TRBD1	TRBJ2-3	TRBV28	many	CASSPWDRASDTQYF	TGTGCCAGCAGCCCATGGGACAGGGCCTCAGATACGCAGTATTTT
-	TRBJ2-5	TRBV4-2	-	CASSQGLGRGQETQYF	TGTGCCAGCAGCCAAGGGCTAGGGCGGGGTCAAGAGACCCAGTACTTC
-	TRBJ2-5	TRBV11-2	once	CASSSTMGGLNKTQYF	TGTGCCAGCAGCTCCACAATGGGGGGGCTAAACAAGACCCAGTACTTC
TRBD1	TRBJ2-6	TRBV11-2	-	CASSLVPKDRPSRTNVLTF	TGTGCCAGCAGCTTAGTTCCAAAGGACAGGCCCTCTAGGACCAACGTCTTGACTTTC
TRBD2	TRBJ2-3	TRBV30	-	CASILAGGSLDMQYF	TGTGCCTCGATATTAGCGGGGGGCTCGCTAGATATGCAGTATTTT
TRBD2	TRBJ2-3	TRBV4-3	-	CASSNLAGGLDTQYF	TGCGCCAGCAGCAACCTAGCGGGAGGGTTAGATACGCAGTATTTT
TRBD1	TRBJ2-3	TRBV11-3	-	CDSSFQGADTQLF	TGTGACAGCAGCTTTCAGGGGGCAGATACGCAGCTTTTT
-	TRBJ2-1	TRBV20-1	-	CSARARNRAEFDEQLF	TGCAGCGCTAGAGCAAGGAACCGGGCCGAGTTTGATGAGCAGCTCTTC
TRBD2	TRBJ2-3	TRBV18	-	CANSSGIADTQYF	TGTGCCAACTCTAGCGGGATCGCAGATACGCAGTATTTT
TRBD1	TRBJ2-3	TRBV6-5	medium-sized	CASSSGQGRGRDTQYF	TGTGCCAGCAGTTCTGGACAGGGAAGAGGGAGGGATACGCAGTATTTT
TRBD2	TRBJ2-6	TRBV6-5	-	CASSLAGASSEANAPTF	TGTGCCAGCAGTTTAGCGGGGGCCAGCTCTGAGGCCAACGCCCCGACTTTC
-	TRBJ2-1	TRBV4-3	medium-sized	CASSQVGRLANEQFF	TGCGCCAGCAGCCAGGTGGGAAGGCTAGCCAATGAGCAGTTCTTC